Listed here are 9 T cell receptor beta chains from one sample, sequenced in a study of T cell responses to AZD1222 COVID-19 vaccine. Repertoires were generated with immunoSEQ multiplex PCR, while TCRdb's copy carries only in-frame clones and drops some. The data contain 95,000 to 150,000 clones, approximately 90% of them singletons. Sequenced material: peripheral blood, taken on day 0 of AZD1222 vaccination. These receptor sequences come from an adult in good health.

The chain links TRBV2 to TRBJ1-5; 11 bases agree with TRBD1. Germline lookup yields CDR1 SNHLY and CDR2 FYNNEI. This CDR3 comprises 16 residues. V lost 6 bases to trimming and J lost 9 bases; unmatched junction nucleotides: 13. The CDR3 loop is CASRPGTGGDLRPQHF. The CDR3 DNA reads as TGTGCCAGCAGACCGGGGACAGGGGGGGACCTTCGGCCCCAGCATTTT.

The chain is built from TRBV5-1 and TRBJ1-1; D not certain. Germline CDR1 SGHRS, CDR2 YFSETQ. V was clipped by 1 base and J by 2 bases, with 12 bases between them. The CDR3 loop spans 15 amino acids. The CDR3 DNA reads TGCGCCAGCAGCTTGTTTGACTCCCTAAACACTGAAGCTTTCTTT. Translating it yields CASSLFDSLNTEAFF. The full variable domain, its missing parts supplied by reference TRBV5-1 and TRBJ1-1, is KAGVTQTPRYLIKTRGQQVTLSCSPISGHRSVSWYQQTPGQGLQFLFEYFSETQRNKGNFPGRFSGRQFSNSRSEMNVSTLELGDSALYLCASSLFDSLNTEAFFGQGTRLTVV.

This chain joins TRBV27 and TRBJ1-2, with a tentative D call TRBD1 (6 bases). The germline V gene has CDR1 MNHEY and CDR2 SMNVEV (reference sequence). There are 15 residues in the CDR3. Between the trimmed V and J ends, which lost 6 bases and 5 bases, there was a span of 19 bases. The CDR3 here is CASSPRGALGYGYTF. The CDR3 DNA reads as TGTGCCAGCAGCCCCCGGGGGGCCTTAGGTTATGGCTACACCTTC.

This chain joins TRBV5-1 and TRBJ2-3; 11 bases line up with TRBD2. The CDR3 sequence is 16 residues long. Germline values: CDR1 SGHRS, CDR2 YFSETQ. V was clipped by 7 bases and J by 4 bases; unmatched bases: 11. The CDR3 protein is CASGIQTSGSADTQYF. The CDR3 region has the DNA TGCGCCAGCGGTATTCAAACTAGCGGGAGTGCAGATACGCAGTATTTT.

The genes are TRBV10-3 and TRBJ2-7; 11 nucleotides align to TRBD2. Per germline, CDR1 ENHRY and CDR2 SYGVKD. Unmatched junction bases numbered 9, after V lost 9 bases and J lost 2 bases. The CDR3 has 15 residues. The CDR3 protein is CAIRSDSGGAYEQYF. In DNA form, the CDR3 reads TGTGCCATTAGATCCGATAGCGGGGGGGCCTACGAGCAGTACTTC.

This rearrangement joins TRBV4-1 to TRBJ1-1; D is ambiguous. This CDR3 has 12 amino acids. The V and J ends lost 3 bases and 4 bases respectively, with 6 bases between them. Germline V lookup: CDR1 MGHRA, CDR2 YSYEKL. The DNA for the CDR3 is TGCGCCAGCAGCCAGGGTCTCACTGAAGCTTTCTTT. It is translated as CASSQGLTEAFF.

The V gene is TRBV2, the J gene TRBJ2-3; 10 bases match TRBD2. J gave up 6 bases and V 5 bases, and 5 bases lay outside the gene matches. Germline loops: CDR1 SNHLY, CDR2 FYNNEI. The CDR3 has 14 residues. In DNA form, the CDR3 reads TGTGCCAGCAGTCTCCTAGCGGGGGAGGATACGCAGTATTTT. It yields the protein CASSLLAGEDTQYF. The full variable domain, completed using reference TRBV2 and TRBJ2-3, is EPEVTQTPSHQVTQMGQEVILRCVPISNHLYFYWYRQILGQKVEFLVSFYNNEISEKSEIFDDQFSVERPDGSNFTLKIRSTKLEDSAMYFCASSLLAGEDTQYFGPGTRLTVL.

CDR3 coding DNA: TGCAGTGCTAGTGACCAGGACAGGGGAGAGGAGACCCAGTACTTC. It is translated as CSASDQDRGEETQYF. V and J are TRBV20-1 and TRBJ2-5, with 9 nucleotides matching TRBD1. After removal of 3 bases from V and 5 bases from J, the junction contained 10 bases not matched to a gene. CDR3 length: 15 residues. Germline V gene lookup returns CDR1 DFQATT and CDR2 SNEGSKA (reference sequence).

The chain has TRBV3-1 (or the pseudogene TRBV3-2) and TRBJ1-1; 7 nucleotides agree with TRBD1. CDR3 length: 14 residues. Germline CDR1 LGHDT, CDR2 YNNKEL (reference sequence). The V and J ends lost 0 bases and 4 bases, in that order; junction bases with no gene match: 2. The CDR3 reads CASSQDRGGTEAFF. The CDR3 DNA follows: TGTGCCAGCAGCCAAGACAGGGGGGGCACTGAAGCTTTCTTT.